This is a list of T cell receptor beta chains from one sample in a study of T cells after yellow fever vaccination. TCRdb called the 5' RACE reads again in MiXCR, with one record for every CDR3 protein. The table includes 85,000 to 100,000 distinct CDR3 sequences, around 5.8% detected once. The sequencing used CD8+ T cells sorted from PBMCs, collected 10 days after the yellow fever booster vaccination. These receptors were taken from a man younger than 35 who received the YFV17D yellow fever vaccine. Both conserved end residues are trimmed from each CDR3. D genes are given only for firm matches. Size is stated for part of the rows, as once, few or many counts, or as a class when the clone is expanded.

>TRBV6-2/TRBV6-3|many|-
ASSDPGTPYGYT
>TRBV2|few|-
ASSNWVSTDTQY
>TRBV4-3|few|TRBD1
ASSLNRGSTNEKLF
>TRBV24-1|few|TRBD1
ATRDRQGIGELF
>TRBV20-1|many|TRBD2
SASSLAGGYEQY
>TRBV11-2|medium-sized|-
ASSLLSPEYYNEQF
>TRBV7-2|-|-
ASSLGAGQDNEQF
>TRBV4-1|few|-
ASSQERVAKNIQY
>TRBV6-6|-|-
ASSLSGHNEQF
>TRBV12-3/TRBV12-4|-|-
ASSFGRTTSTDTQY
>TRBV24-1|few|TRBD1
ATSPLVAGGNTGELF
>TRBV18|-|-
ASSPGGIQETQY
>TRBV7-3|many|-
ASSLEGLDDTQY
>TRBV9|few|TRBD1
ASSSAGTGGEQY
>TRBV29-1|few|-
SVAIMSGTEAF
>TRBV12-3/TRBV12-4|-|-
ASSLSGEQPQH
>TRBV27|few|TRBD1
ASSFTGTGISGSGANVLT
>TRBV12-3/TRBV12-4|-|-
ASTTSNYNEQF
>TRBV4-3|-|-
ASSQYWGGAKDEQF
>TRBV6-4|many|-
ASSEADTGELF
>TRBV5-5|-|-
ASRGAFLSYNEQF
>TRBV6-5|many|-
ASSYSPDYEQY
>TRBV4-2|few|-
ASSQDRSSYNEQF
>TRBV4-3|-|TRBD2
ASSQAGGAYEQY
>TRBV3-1|many|-
ASSRENWETQY
>TRBV15|many|TRBD1
ATSNDRGGDQPQH
>TRBV10-1|-|-
AKTGLVAETQY
>TRBV6-2/TRBV6-3|-|TRBD2
ASTHARLAGEGTDTQY
>TRBV7-3|-|-
ASSLRYQETQY
>TRBV2|-|TRBD1
ASSWTGTLNYGYT
>TRBV27|many|-
ASKSIDSNQPQH
>TRBV7-3|-|TRBD2
ASSSRGLAGETQY
>TRBV5-4|few|TRBD1
ASSGGQESSYNEQF
>TRBV6-5|few|-
ASTAWGNEQF
>TRBV5-5|few|TRBD1
ASSLRGTGQPQH
>TRBV29-1|-|-
SVERDYEQY
>TRBV6-1|-|-
ASSPISADTEAF